This T cell receptor beta chain was identified during a study of blood T cell repertoires in COVID-19. Assay: immunoSEQ multiplex PCR; the TCRdb copy retains only in-frame clones and omits some. The repertoire holds around 60,000 clones, with approximately 80% as singletons. Enrolled during active infection, Seattle patients were then followed longitudinally. Germline V CDR1 and CDR2: SGHTA, FQGTGA. V dropped 2 bases and J dropped 1 base, with 5 bases sitting between them. The CDR3 contains 14 residues. This TCR came from a man aged 30 to 39 with COVID-19, enrolled during active disease. The specimen was peripheral blood. The rearrangement links TRBV7-3 to TRBJ2-2; D gene unclear. In DNA, the CDR3 is TGTGCCAGCAGCTTACCAGGGAACACCGGGGAGCTGTTTTTT. Protein: CASSLPGNTGELFF.